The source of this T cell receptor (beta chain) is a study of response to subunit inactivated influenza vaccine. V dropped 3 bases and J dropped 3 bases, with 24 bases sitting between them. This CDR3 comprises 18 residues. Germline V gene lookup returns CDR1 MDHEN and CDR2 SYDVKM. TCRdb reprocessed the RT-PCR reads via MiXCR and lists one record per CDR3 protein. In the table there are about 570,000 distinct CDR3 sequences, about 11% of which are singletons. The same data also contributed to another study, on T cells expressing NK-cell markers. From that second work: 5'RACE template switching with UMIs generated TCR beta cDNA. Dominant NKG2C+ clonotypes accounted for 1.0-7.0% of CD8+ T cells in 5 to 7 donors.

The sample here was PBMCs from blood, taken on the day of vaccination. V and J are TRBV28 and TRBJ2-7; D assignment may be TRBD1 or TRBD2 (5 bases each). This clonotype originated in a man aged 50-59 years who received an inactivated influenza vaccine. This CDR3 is CASSFGPSEEGVSYEQYF. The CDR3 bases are TGTGCCAGCAGTTTCGGGCCGTCGGAGGAAGGGGTAAGCTACGAGCAGTACTTC.